These T cell receptor beta chains were read from a single sample in a study of regulatory T cells in long-lasting Graves disease. Using its own MiXCR run on the multiplex PCR reads, TCRdb lists one record per CDR3 protein. The sample includes about 470,000 distinct CDR3 sequences, around a fifth of them seen just once. Sequenced here: peripheral blood mononuclear cells (PBMCs), sampled when the disease was refractory, from a patient treated with antithyroid drugs. Receptors were obtained from a female donor with Graves disease. The CDR3 runs from the conserved cysteine through the conserved F or W. D genes are given only for firm matches. Clone size, where shown, is once, few, many, or a class for clones that have expanded.

v_call	clone_size	d_call	j_call	cdr3_nt	cdr3_aa
TRBV27	many	TRBD1	TRBJ2-7	TGTGCCAGCAGCAAAACCGGGACAGGGGGTTATTACGAGCAGTACTTC	CASSKTGTGGYYEQYF
TRBV28	many	NA	TRBJ2-7	TGTGCCAGCAGTGTGGCAGACTACGAGCAGTACTTC	CASSVADYEQYF
TRBV19	many	NA	TRBJ1-2	TGTGCCAGTAGTCCTAATGTGGACAGTACTAACTATGGCTACACCTTC	CASSPNVDSTNYGYTF
TRBV15	many	NA	TRBJ2-7	TGTGCCACCAGCAGAGGGTCTCAGGGGTACGAGCAGTACTTC	CATSRGSQGYEQYF
TRBV5-6	NA	NA	TRBJ1-2	TGTGCCAGCAGCTGGTTCGCAGGGGAGGATGGCTACACCTTC	CASSWFAGEDGYTF
TRBV11-1	many	NA	TRBJ2-2	TGTGCCAGCAGTCTTGGTAGGGGCAACACCGGGGAGCTGTTTTTT	CASSLGRGNTGELFF
TRBV28	many	NA	TRBJ2-7	TGTGCCAGCAGTCGGATCCAAGAGTACTACGAGCAGTACTTC	CASSRIQEYYEQYF
TRBV5-1	NA	NA	TRBJ1-6	TGCGCCAGCAGCTCTGGGTGGGGCCAAGATTCACCCCTCCACTTT	CASSSGWGQDSPLHF
TRBV20-1	NA	NA	TRBJ2-4	TGCAGTGCCCCATCTCTAGCCAAAAACATTCAGTACTTC	CSAPSLAKNIQYF
TRBV12-3/TRBV12-4	NA	NA	TRBJ2-7	TGTGCCAGCGGATGGGACCCAGATAACGAGCAGTACTTC	CASGWDPDNEQYF
TRBV12-3/TRBV12-4	few	NA	TRBJ2-2	TGTGCCAGCAGTTTAGGGGGTAACGGGGAGCTGTTTTTT	CASSLGGNGELFF
TRBV28	many	NA	TRBJ2-5	TGTGCCAGCAGAATCACTGGCAGGGGTGATAAGACCCAGTACTTC	CASRITGRGDKTQYF
TRBV29-1	few	TRBD2	TRBJ2-7	TGCAGCGTAGGACTAGCGAGCTTCCACGAGCAGTACTTC	CSVGLASFHEQYF
TRBV15	few	TRBD1	TRBJ2-3	TGTGCCACCAGCAGAGAGACAGGGTCCACAGATACGCAGTATTTT	CATSRETGSTDTQYF
TRBV2	many	NA	TRBJ2-5	TGTGCCAGCACTACCGGGACTCCACAAGAGACCCAGTACTTC	CASTTGTPQETQYF
TRBV7-9	NA	TRBD1	TRBJ2-7	TGTGCCAGCACAAGGGGACAGGGCGACGAGCAGTACTTC	CASTRGQGDEQYF
TRBV20-1	NA	TRBD2	TRBJ2-7	TGCAGTGCTGGGGGACTAGCGGGTTCCTACGAGCAGTACTTC	CSAGGLAGSYEQYF
TRBV10-3	NA	NA	TRBJ2-1	TGTGCCATCATCCGGGACTCCTCCTACAATGAGCAGTTCTTC	CAIIRDSSYNEQFF
TRBV7-6	few	NA	TRBJ2-7	TGTGCCAGCAGCTTAGAACTACTGAGCTCCTACGAGCAGTACTTC	CASSLELLSSYEQYF
TRBV4-1	NA	TRBD1	TRBJ1-2	TGCGCCAGCAGCCAAGACAGGGGGACAGAAGCTAACTATGGCTACACCTTC	CASSQDRGTEANYGYTF
TRBV6-1	NA	TRBD2	TRBJ2-2	TGTGCCGGGACCACTAGCGGGCTCACCGGGGAGCTGTTTTTT	CAGTTSGLTGELFF
TRBV7-2	many	TRBD1	TRBJ1-4	TGTGCCAGCAGCACTCGGGACAGGGGGCGAGAAAAACTGTTTTTT	CASSTRDRGREKLFF
TRBV5-1	few	NA	TRBJ1-2	TGCGCCAGCAGCTCGGGACGACAGACAGCTAACTATGGCTACACCTTC	CASSSGRQTANYGYTF
TRBV3-1	once	NA	TRBJ1-2	TGTGCCAGCAGCCAAGTAACAGGGAACTATGGCTACACCTTC	CASSQVTGNYGYTF
TRBV28	few	NA	TRBJ2-7	TGTGCCAGCACCGCATCCCCAGGTAACGAGCAGTACTTC	CASTASPGNEQYF
TRBV7-9	few	TRBD1	TRBJ2-4	TGTGCCAGCAGCCCGAGAGGGGGCAGGATCAAAAACATTCAGTACTTC	CASSPRGGRIKNIQYF
TRBV28	NA	NA	TRBJ1-2	TGTGCCAGCAGTTTCGGGGTCCACAGAGACTACACCTTC	CASSFGVHRDYTF
TRBV29-1	NA	NA	TRBJ1-2	TGCAGCGTTGGGGACCGACCCCGGGGCTATGGCTACACCTTC	CSVGDRPRGYGYTF
TRBV29-1	many	TRBD1	TRBJ1-1	TGCAGCGTTGCCCGACAGGGACTCTCCCAGAACACTGAAGCTTTCTTT	CSVARQGLSQNTEAFF
TRBV6-6	many	NA	TRBJ2-7	TGTGCCAGCAGTTACTCGCTGGGCTACGAGCAGTACTTC	CASSYSLGYEQYF
TRBV11-3	NA	NA	TRBJ1-1	TGTGCCAGCAGCTTATATCCGGGGGGCACTGAAGCTTTCTTT	CASSLYPGGTEAFF
TRBV20-1	NA	TRBD1	TRBJ2-7	TGCAGTGCCAACCCAACAGGGGAGAGCTACGAGCAGTACTTC	CSANPTGESYEQYF
TRBV5-1	NA	NA	TRBJ2-6	TGCGCCAGCAGCTTGACCAGGACAACCTCTGGGGCCAACGTCCTGACTTTC	CASSLTRTTSGANVLTF
TRBV29-1	NA	NA	TRBJ2-7	TGCAGCGTTGAGTTATGGGGGGATGAGCAGTACTTC	CSVELWGDEQYF
TRBV28	few	NA	TRBJ2-4	TGTGCCAGCAGTTTTTTCCAAGGGCAAAACATTCAGTACTTC	CASSFFQGQNIQYF
TRBV25-1	NA	NA	TRBJ1-6	TGTGCCAGCAGCGGGATAAATAATTCACCCCTCCACTTT	CASSGINNSPLHF
TRBV19	many	NA	TRBJ2-5	TGTGCCAGTAGTCCCCTCTTCCAAGCACAAGAGACCCAGTACTTC	CASSPLFQAQETQYF
TRBV20-1	few	NA	TRBJ1-5	TGCAGTGGTGCGGGGGAAGGTCAGCCCCAGCATTTT	CSGAGEGQPQHF
TRBV6-1	many	TRBD2	TRBJ2-5	TGTGCCAGCAGTGGAGCGGGGGAGACCCAGTACTTC	CASSGAGETQYF
TRBV29-1	NA	TRBD2	TRBJ2-7	TGCAGCGTCGGACTAGCGGGAGGGGCCGAGCAGTACTTC	CSVGLAGGAEQYF
TRBV7-9	few	NA	TRBJ2-7	TGTGCCAGCAGCCACGAGGGTTCCGAGCAGTACTTC	CASSHEGSEQYF
TRBV6-1	many	NA	TRBJ2-7	TGTGCCAGCAGTGAATACCGCCAGATTTTTGGGCCCGAGCAGTACTTC	CASSEYRQIFGPEQYF
TRBV19	NA	TRBD1	TRBJ1-1	TGTGCCAGTAGTCCCGAGGACAGGGTCGCTGAAGCTTTCTTT	CASSPEDRVAEAFF
TRBV6-5	many	TRBD1	TRBJ1-5	TGTGCCAGCAGTTACTCCCGGGACAGATCTATATATGGCAATCAGCCCCAGCATTTT	CASSYSRDRSIYGNQPQHF
TRBV20-1	few	NA	TRBJ2-7	TGCAGTGCTGGGGTGTTAGGGAAGGCAACCTACGAGCAGTACTTC	CSAGVLGKATYEQYF
TRBV20-1	NA	NA	TRBJ1-1	TGCAGTGCTAGAGATCCCCTGAGCAACAGAAACACTGAAGCTTTCTTT	CSARDPLSNRNTEAFF
TRBV9	NA	TRBD1	TRBJ1-5	TGTGCCAGCAGCGCAGGGACAGGGGGCGGTCAGCCCCAGCATTTT	CASSAGTGGGQPQHF
TRBV12-3/TRBV12-4	many	NA	TRBJ1-1	TGTGCCAGCAGTTTAGGCCACGTGGGGTTAGCGACGGGCGCTTTCTTT	CASSLGHVGLATGAFF
TRBV10-3	few	NA	TRBJ2-5	TGTGCCATCAGTGCCCAACAAGAGACCCAGTACTTC	CAISAQQETQYF
TRBV6-2/TRBV6-3	NA	NA	TRBJ2-1	TGTGCCAGCAGTTACGAAGGAAGCTCCTACAATGAGCAGTTCTTC	CASSYEGSSYNEQFF
TRBV3-1	many	NA	TRBJ1-2	TGTGCCAGCAGCCAGGGGGGCTATGGCTACACCTTC	CASSQGGYGYTF
TRBV5-1	NA	NA	TRBJ1-1	TGCGCCAGCAGCTTGGAATACAGGACTGAAGCTTTCTTT	CASSLEYRTEAFF
TRBV27	few	NA	TRBJ1-5	TGTGCCAGCAGTTTATCAGCCGGGAGTCAGCCCCAGCATTTT	CASSLSAGSQPQHF
TRBV10-3	many	NA	TRBJ2-5	TGTGCCATCAGTGTTCGGGACGACCGTCAAGAGACCCAGTACTTC	CAISVRDDRQETQYF
TRBV6-1	many	TRBD2	TRBJ2-5	TGTGCCAGCAGTCTCAGCGGGGGGTACCAAGAGACCCAGTACTTC	CASSLSGGYQETQYF
TRBV9	few	NA	TRBJ2-7	TGTGCCAGCAGCGGTGGACAGTACTACGAGCAGTACTTC	CASSGGQYYEQYF
TRBV20-1	NA	TRBD2	TRBJ2-1	TGCAGTGCTAATCGGGAGGTAGGGCGGAATGAGCAGTTCTTC	CSANREVGRNEQFF
TRBV24-1	NA	NA	TRBJ2-5	TGTGCCACCAGTGACCGCGCGGGCTTGGCCCAGTACTTC	CATSDRAGLAQYF
TRBV28	many	TRBD2	TRBJ2-5	TGTGCAAGCACCCTAGCGGGGGGCGAAGAGACCCAGTACTTC	CASTLAGGEETQYF